This T cell receptor beta chain is from a study of blood T cell repertoires in COVID-19. Study information: COVID-19 samples collected from the United States, Italy and Spain covered acute and convalescent phases. PBMCs, B-cell-depleted T cells, or T cells provided the cDNA or gDNA that made up the material.

Sequencing used immunoSEQ multiplex PCR; TCRdb keeps in-frame clones, though not all of them. Of 150,000 or so clones in the sample, 80% to 85% were seen once. V lost 4 bases and J 3 bases, leaving 16 bases between the germline ends. Per germline, CDR1 SGDLS and CDR2 YYNGEE. This CDR3 spans 15 amino acids. The clonotype comes from a woman aged 55-70 years with acute or convalescent COVID-19. The rearrangement joins TRBV9 to TRBJ2-5; the D gene is possibly TRBD2 (6 bases). The sample taken for sequencing was peripheral blood. CDR3 DNA: TGTGCCAGCAGCAGTTTGACTAGAGGTAAAGAGACCCAGTACTTC. Its protein product is CASSSLTRGKETQYF.